This T cell receptor (beta chain) was sequenced for a study of radiation and T cells in renal cell carcinoma. Study details: Nephrectomy followed 15 Gy stereotactic body radiation by 4 weeks.

Clones were sequenced by immunoSEQ multiplex PCR, and TCRdb holds only the in-frame ones, with some missing. The table records 40,000 to 50,000 clones, roughly 83% of them present only once. The J segment lost 2 bases and the V segment lost 7 bases, leaving 6 bases of the junction unmatched. The CDR3 runs 14 residues. CDR1 and CDR2 (germline): SGHRS, YFSETQ. Indicated time point: baseline pretreatment blood. Noted treatment: 15 Gy SBRT to primary tumor, nephrectomy 4 weeks later. The J gene is TRBJ2-5, the V gene TRBV5-1, with TRBD1 matching 9 bases. Sequencing was performed on blood, taken from a patient whose treatment included radiotherapy and nephrectomy. The receptor comes from a woman in her 70s with renal cell carcinoma. The CDR3 region has the DNA TGCGCCAGCTATCGAGGACAGGGGCAAGAGACCCAGTACTTC. Translation gives CASYRGQGQETQYF.